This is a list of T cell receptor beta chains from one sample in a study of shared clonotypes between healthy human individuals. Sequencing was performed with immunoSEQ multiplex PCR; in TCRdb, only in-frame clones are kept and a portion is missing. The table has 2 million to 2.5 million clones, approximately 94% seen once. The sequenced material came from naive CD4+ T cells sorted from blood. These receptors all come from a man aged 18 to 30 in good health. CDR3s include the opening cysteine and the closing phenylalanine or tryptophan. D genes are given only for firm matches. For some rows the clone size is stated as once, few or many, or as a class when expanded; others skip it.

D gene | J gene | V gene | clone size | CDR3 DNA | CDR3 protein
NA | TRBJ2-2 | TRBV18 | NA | TGTGCCAGCACCGTCGTGCAGGGCGGGACCGGGGAGCTGTTTTTT | CASTVVQGGTGELFF
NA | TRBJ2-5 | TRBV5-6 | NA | TGTGCCAGCAGGAAGGGGGGCGGCTCGGGAGAGACCCAGTACTTC | CASRKGGGSGETQYF
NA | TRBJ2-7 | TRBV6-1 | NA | TGTGCCAGCAACCGAACCCTACCCGCCTACGAGCAGTACTTC | CASNRTLPAYEQYF
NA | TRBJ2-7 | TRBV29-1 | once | TGCAGCGTTGAAGGGTACTCCTACGAGCAGTACTTC | CSVEGYSYEQYF
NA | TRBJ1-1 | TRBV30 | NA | TGTGCCTGGAGTGTACTACAGAGGAACACTGAAGCTTTCTTT | CAWSVLQRNTEAFF
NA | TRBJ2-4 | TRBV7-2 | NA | TGTGCCAGCAGCTTAACCCAGGCCTATAACATTCAGTACTTC | CASSLTQAYNIQYF
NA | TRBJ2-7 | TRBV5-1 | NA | TGCGCCAGCAGCTTAGGTACTAGTGGCGAGCAGTACTTC | CASSLGTSGEQYF
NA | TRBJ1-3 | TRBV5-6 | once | TGTGCCAGCAGCTTGGCTAGCTCTGGAAACACCATATATTTT | CASSLASSGNTIYF
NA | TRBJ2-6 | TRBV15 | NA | TGTGCCACCAGCCGGGAGATCTCTGGGGCCAACGTCCTGACTTTC | CATSREISGANVLTF
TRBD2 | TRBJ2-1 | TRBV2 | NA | TGTGCCAGCAGTGGGGGTAGCGGGCGCTCCTACAATGAGCAGTTCTTC | CASSGGSGRSYNEQFF
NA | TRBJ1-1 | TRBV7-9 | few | TGTGCCAGCAGCGTCACGCAGGGGAACACTGAAGCTTTCTTT | CASSVTQGNTEAFF
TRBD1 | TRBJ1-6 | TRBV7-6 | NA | TGTGCCAGCAGCCCCGGGACAGGGAGCTCCTATAATTCACCCCTCCACTTT | CASSPGTGSSYNSPLHF
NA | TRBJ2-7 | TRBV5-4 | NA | TGTGCCAGCAGCCCGGGCGTAGACCCTCTCTACGAGCAGTACTTC | CASSPGVDPLYEQYF
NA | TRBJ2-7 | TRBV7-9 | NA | TGTGCCAGCAGCTTAGAAAGAGGGATTTCCTACGAGCAGTACTTC | CASSLERGISYEQYF
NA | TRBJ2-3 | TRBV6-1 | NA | TGTGCCAGCAGTGGCCCCTTAAGATCCACAGATACGCAGTATTTT | CASSGPLRSTDTQYF
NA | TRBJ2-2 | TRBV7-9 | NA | TGTGCCAGCAGCTTAGCGGGTCAGGGTAACACCGGGGAGCTGTTTTTT | CASSLAGQGNTGELFF
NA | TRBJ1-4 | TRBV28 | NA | TGTGCCAGCAGTTTACCCAGTCCATGGGCAGGGAATGAAAAACTGTTTTTT | CASSLPSPWAGNEKLFF